This paragraph covers one T cell receptor beta chain sequence. The antigen remains unidentified. With 6 bases clipped from V and 8 bases from J, the junction kept 11 bases outside the gene matches. CDR1 SEHNR and CDR2 FQNEAQ come from the germline V gene (reference sequence). CDR3 length equals 15 residues. A multiplex PCR was run with 60 Vbeta primers and 13 Jbeta primers. Data came from immunoSEQ multiplex PCR; TCRdb stores just in-frame clones and leaves some out. The data contain tens of thousands of clones, about three quarters of them seen just once; the ten biggest clones take up 9.5% to 13%. The data originate from a study of cytomegalovirus exposure and HLA in healthy donors. Study-level information: An earlier analysis found roughly 110 million unique TCR beta sequences from about 190 million T cells.

Findings of the study overall: Links to common viral pathogens appeared, in a later analysis, for several of the most significant clusters. The study flagged some 180 TCR beta chains as cytomegalovirus-associated. V- and J-gene trimming in TCR beta was tied to a missense DCLRE1C variant by an analysis performed later.

Sequencing input: PBMCs. This sequence was found in a woman in her thirties or forties in good health and CMV-seropositive. The chain links TRBV7-9 to TRBJ1-3; TRBD1 matches 9 bases. In nucleotides, the CDR3 is TGTGCCAGCAGTCCCCAGGACAGGGGACGGGACACCATATATTTT. Translated: CASSPQDRGRDTIYF.